The 25 T cell receptor beta chains below all came from one sample that was sequenced in a study of T and B cells in COVID-19 patients. TRB was amplified from about 260-540 ng of blood genomic DNA. BIOMED2 TRB-A/B primer pools were used in multiplex TRB PCR. TCRdb re-called the multiplex PCR reads through MiXCR, storing one row per CDR3 protein. This sample yields under 20,000 distinct CDR3 sequences, of which approximately 26% are seen a single time; more than 2.5% belongs to the top ten. Sequenced: blood. These receptors came from a human donor who had recovered from COVID-19.

Worth noting for this clonotype: A much more abundant neighbour one base away suggests this may be a read error. The V call is TRBV19, the J call TRBJ1-5; D is unclear. The J call may be in error: the DNA end matches TRBJ2-3 better. The CDR3 totals 11 residues. Per the germline V gene, CDR1 is LNHDA and CDR2 is SQIVND (reference sequence). Written as DNA, the CDR3 is TGTGCCAGTAGTTACACTCAGCCCCAGTATTTT. Its translation: CASSYTQPQYF.

This rearrangement joins TRBV18 to TRBJ2-3, with D tentatively TRBD1 (5 bases). There are 14 residues in the CDR3. The V gene lost 5 bases and the J gene lost 3 bases, with 12 bases spanning the gap. CDR1 is KGHSH, CDR2 LQKENI, per germline. CDR3 amino acids: CASSSQRQTDTQYF. The DNA for the CDR3 is TGTGCCAGCTCATCGCAACGACAGACAGATACGCAGTATTTT.

The chain links TRBV13 to TRBJ1-1; D gene ambiguous. The V end lost 0 bases, the J end lost 6 bases, and 14 bases lay between the germline ends. Germline CDR1 reads PRHDT; CDR2 reads FYEKMQ (reference sequence). The CDR3 spans 15 residues. The CDR3 DNA reads TGTGCCAGCAGCTTAGGGGTATCGGGGAAGGCTGAAGCTTTCTTT. This codes for CASSLGVSGKAEAFF.

This clonotype is termed medium-sized. V and J are TRBV19 and TRBJ2-5; D call uncertain. CDR3 length: 13 residues. Germline CDR1 is LNHDA and CDR2 is SQIVND (reference sequence). Trimming cost V 9 bases and J 4 bases, with 15 bases left between them. CDR3 nucleotides: TGTGCCAGCGGAAGCGTCCCAGGAGAGACCCAGTACTTC. Translated, it gives CASGSVPGETQYF.

In its sample, this clonotype was seen a few times. CDR3 sequence: CASSYGAAQPQHF. The CDR3 bases are TGTGCCAGCAGTTACGGGGCGGCTCAGCCCCAGCATTTT. The V and J genes are TRBV6-6 and TRBJ1-5; a possible D gene is TRBD1 (5 bases). This CDR3 contains 13 residues. Trimming took 2 bases from V and 6 from J, leaving 8 bases between them. CDR1 and CDR2 (germline): MNHNY, SVGAGI (reference sequence).

This clonotype showed up many times. The chain uses TRBV6-2 or TRBV6-3 and TRBJ2-3, with unresolved D. CDR3 length: 14 amino acids. Germline values: CDR1 MNHEY, CDR2 SVGEGT. V lost 2 bases to trimming and J lost 3 bases, with 9 bases between them. The CDR3 DNA reads TGTGCCAGCAGTTACAGGGCATCGACAGATACGCAGTATTTT. It encodes CASSYRASTDTQYF.

The rearrangement links TRBV5-1 to TRBJ2-6, with a weak D call TRBD1 (5 bases). The CDR3 covers 20 residues. Germline CDR1 is SGHRS and CDR2 is YFSETQ. The germline V and J ends were trimmed by 1 base and 0 bases, with 20 bases remaining between them. The CDR3 DNA sequence: TGCGCCAGCAGCTTGAGGGCAGGGCAAAGAAGTAGCTCTGGGGCCAACGTCCTGACTTTC. It translates to CASSLRAGQRSSSGANVLTF.

The chain combines TRBV27 with TRBJ1-3; possibly TRBD1 for D (6 bases). Germline V gene lookup returns CDR1 MNHEY and CDR2 SMNVEV (reference sequence). V was pared by 5 bases and J by 8 bases, with 16 bases between. CDR3 length: 14 amino acids. In DNA, the CDR3 is TGTGCCAGCAGTCCGCGGGGGGGCCGGGACACCATATATTTT. The encoded protein is CASSPRGGRDTIYF.

This clonotype was seen more than once but under ten times. The rearrangement uses TRBV5-1 and TRBJ2-7; possible D gene TRBD1, 6 bases. Trimming stripped 5 bases from V and 5 bases from J, with 17 bases between. The germline V gene encodes CDR1 SGHRS and CDR2 YFSETQ. The CDR3 totals 14 residues. The chain's CDR3 is CASSHRDTVNEQYF. Written as DNA, the CDR3 is TGCGCCAGCAGTCACCGGGACACCGTCAACGAGCAGTACTTC.

By proportion, this clonotype is medium-sized. J is TRBJ2-1 and V is TRBV19, with D uncertain. The CDR3 consists of 15 residues. V was trimmed by 5 bases and J by 8 bases, leaving 19 bases between them. The V gene's germline CDR1 is LNHDA and CDR2 SQIVND (reference sequence). CDR3 bases: TGTGCCAGTAGTTCGACGACGGCCCGTGCCCATGAGCAGTTCTTC. Translated: CASSSTTARAHEQFF.

There are many counts of this clonotype. This chain joins TRBV12-3 or TRBV12-4 and TRBJ2-1, with 10 bases matching TRBD2. J gave up 8 bases and V 10 bases, and 14 bases lay outside the gene matches. The CDR3 runs 15 residues. CDR3 nucleotides: TGTGCCACCGCCCCCCGGGCTAGCGGGAGCCATGAGCAGTTCTTC. The encoded protein is CATAPRASGSHEQFF.

This clonotype was counted a few times. The rearrangement uses TRBV12-3 or TRBV12-4 and TRBJ1-2; 9 positions agree with TRBD1. V lost 6 bases and J lost 4; bases outside the gene matches: 9. The CDR3 spans 15 residues. DNA for the CDR3: TGTGCCAGCAGACCCACAGGGGGCGCCAGCTATGGCTACACCTTC. It translates to CASRPTGGASYGYTF.

This chain uses TRBV5-5 with TRBJ2-2; TRBD2 agrees at 13 bases. The V segment lost 4 bases and the J segment 5 bases; nucleotides outside the gene matches: 8. This CDR3 has 17 amino acids. Germline V CDR1 and CDR2: SGHKS, YYEKEE (reference sequence). CDR3 amino acids: CASSRGLAGEGTGELFF. CDR3 bases: TGTGCCAGCAGCCGCGGACTAGCGGGGGAGGGAACCGGGGAGCTGTTTTTT.

V is TRBV19 and J is TRBJ2-3, with D possibly being TRBD1 or TRBD2 (6 bases each). This CDR3 region has 13 residues. Trimming stripped 6 bases from V and 5 bases from J, with 12 bases between. Per the germline V gene, CDR1 is LNHDA and CDR2 is SQIVND (reference sequence). The CDR3 region has the DNA TGTGCCAGTAGGAGGGGGGCCGGAGATACGCAGTATTTT. Its protein is CASRRGAGDTQYF.

The chain uses TRBV5-6 and TRBJ2-6, with 9 nucleotides matching TRBD1. The CDR3 is 19 amino acids. V lost 4 bases and J lost 2; bases outside the gene matches: 13. Per the germline V gene, CDR1 is SGHDT and CDR2 is YYEEEE. DNA for the CDR3: TGTGCCAGCAGCCCACAAGCCGGGACAGGGCCACCTGGGGCCAACGTCCTGACTTTC. Its translation is CASSPQAGTGPPGANVLTF. Full variable domain (missing parts from reference TRBV5-6 and TRBJ2-6): DAGVTQSPTHLIKTRGQQVTLRCSPKSGHDTVSWYQQALGQGPQFIFQYYEEEERQRGNFPDRFSGHQFPNYSSELNVNALLLGDSALYLCASSPQAGTGPPGANVLTFGAGSRLTVL.

This clonotype was counted ten times or more. The chain combines TRBV6-6 with TRBJ2-7; D ambiguous. Between the trimmed V and J ends, which lost 0 bases and 0 bases, there was a span of 18 bases. This CDR3 comprises 18 residues. The germline gives CDR1 MNHNY, CDR2 SVGAGI (reference sequence). CDR3: CASSYSRVADILSYEQYF. DNA of the CDR3: TGTGCCAGCAGTTACTCAAGGGTCGCCGACATTCTCTCCTACGAGCAGTACTTC.

This clonotype was detected many times. This chain links TRBV18 with TRBJ1-6, with D unclear. Germline V CDR1 and CDR2: KGHSH, LQKENI. Between the trimmed V and J ends, which lost 3 bases and 5 bases, there was a span of 8 bases. This CDR3 is built from 14 residues. CDR3 amino acids: CASSPDGNNSPLHF. CDR3 DNA: TGTGCCAGCTCACCGGACGGAAATAATTCACCCCTCCACTTT.

In its sample, this clonotype is medium-sized (0.01 to 0.1%). This chain joins TRBV19 and TRBJ2-1, with D possibly TRBD1 on 5 matching bases. Germline V gives CDR1 LNHDA, CDR2 SQIVND (reference sequence). Trimming removed 3 bases from V and 8 bases from J, with 14 bases in between. This CDR3 comprises 14 residues. For the CDR3, the DNA is TGTGCCAGTAGTATTATCCAGGGAAGGGATGAGCAGTTCTTC. Translated: CASSIIQGRDEQFF.

In this sample, this clonotype is medium-sized. The chain employs TRBV18 and TRBJ2-1, with a weak D call TRBD1 (6 bases). Germline CDR1 reads KGHSH; CDR2 reads LQKENI. With 4 bases removed from V and 5 bases from J, the gap between germline ends came to 12 bases. This CDR3 is 14 amino acids long. The CDR3 sequence is CASSRDRDNNEQFF. CDR3 DNA sequence: TGTGCCAGCTCACGCGACCGGGACAACAATGAGCAGTTCTTC.

Only a few counts were recorded for this clonotype. This chain joins TRBV30 and TRBJ1-5; 8 bases are shared with TRBD1. CDR3 length: 14 amino acids. The ends lost 2 bases at V and 4 bases at J; junction bases unmatched: 4. The germline CDR1 and CDR2 sequences are GTSNPN and SVGIG (reference sequence). CDR3 DNA: TGTGCCTGGAGTCCAGGGGGCGCGAATCAGCCCCAGCATTTT. As protein: CAWSPGGANQPQHF.

This clonotype was recorded many times. This rearrangement joins TRBV27 to TRBJ2-7; 9 nucleotides line up with TRBD1. Germline V gene data show CDR1 as MNHEY and CDR2 as SMNVEV (reference sequence). V trimming: 2 bases; J trimming: 3 bases; junction bases outside the gene matches: 8. This CDR3 is built from 16 residues. The CDR3 DNA is TGTGCCAGCAGTTTAAACCCTAGGGACAGGGTCTACGAGCAGTACTTC. Protein sequence: CASSLNPRDRVYEQYF.

A few counts support this clonotype. The rearrangement joins TRBV18 to TRBJ1-4; no reliable D call. Germline V gene lookup returns CDR1 KGHSH and CDR2 LQKENI. With 9 bases removed from V and 7 bases from J, the gap between germline ends came to 18 bases. This CDR3 contains 14 residues. CDR3 in amino acids: CASRRSRSGEKLFF. The DNA for the CDR3 is TGTGCCAGTCGAAGAAGCAGGTCGGGTGAAAAACTGTTTTTT. Filled out from reference TRBV18 and TRBJ1-4, the complete variable domain reads NAGVMQNPRHLVRRRGQEARLRCSPMKGHSHVYWYRQLPEEGLKFMVYLQKENIIDESGMPKERFSAEFPKEGPSILRIQQVVRGDSAAYFCASRRSRSGEKLFFGSGTQLSVL.

The chain joins TRBV27 to TRBJ1-1; 8 bases are a match to TRBD1. Trimming cost V 4 bases and J 10 bases; bases outside gene matches: 8. CDR3 size: 13 residues. The V gene's germline CDR1 is MNHEY and CDR2 SMNVEV (reference sequence). For the CDR3, the DNA is TGTGCCAGCAGTTCCCCCGGACAGGGAATAGCTTTCTTT. Its translation: CASSSPGQGIAFF.

This clonotype has a handful of counts. J is TRBJ2-2 and V is TRBV5-1, with unresolved D. Germline V CDR1 and CDR2: SGHRS, YFSETQ. The CDR3 has 14 amino acids. V lost 0 bases and J 4 bases, leaving 7 bases between the germline ends. This CDR3 is CASSLALLTGELFF. The CDR3 DNA follows: TGCGCCAGCAGCTTGGCACTACTCACCGGGGAGCTGTTTTTT.

The chain joins TRBV5-4 to TRBJ2-1, with a possible D match to TRBD2 (5 bases). The CDR3 has 16 amino acids. V was shortened by 8 bases and J by 6 bases, with 24 bases between the two germline ends. Germline CDR1 reads SGHNT; CDR2 reads YYREEE (reference sequence). CDR3 amino acids: CARSINLTRSGNEQFF. The CDR3 region has the DNA TGTGCCAGATCCATCAATTTAACTAGGTCAGGCAATGAGCAGTTCTTC.